These 32 T cell receptor beta chains were sequenced from one sample in a study of blood T cells in healthy people across ages. Next came a second PCR, run for about 7 to 12 cycles, which used a sample-barcoded 5' primer along with a J-beta primer mix. TCRdb re-analysed the 5' RACE reads in MiXCR, keeping a single row per CDR3 protein. The repertoire has approximately 850,000 distinct CDR3 sequences, under 45% of them found once; the top ten carry approximately 20%. Sequencing was done on a sample of blood. Source of these receptors: a man between 60 and 70 years old in good health.

Regarding this clonotype: The germline gene is not matched at one end of the junction; a read error may be the cause. The chain employs TRBV10-3 and TRBJ2-7; maybe TRBD2 (6 bases). In germline, CDR1 is ENHRY, CDR2 SYGVKD. The CDR3 runs 16 residues. The CDR3 spells CGISDGRGLGRYEQYF. The CDR3 DNA reads as TGTGGCATCAGTGATGGGCGGGGCTTGGGGCGTTACGAGCAGTACTTC.

The chain recombines TRBV12-3 or TRBV12-4 with TRBJ2-3; 11 nucleotides match TRBD2. J gave up 6 bases and V 6 bases, and 5 bases lay outside the gene matches. This CDR3 contains 14 residues. The CDR3 sequence is CASRLAGVPDTQYF. The CDR3 nucleotides read TGTGCCAGCAGACTAGCGGGGGTTCCCGATACGCAGTATTTT.

In the case of this clonotype: The junction does not match germline at one end; this may be a read error. The V call is TRBV14, the J call TRBJ1-2, with D unresolved. Germline V gene data show CDR1 as SGHDN and CDR2 as FVKESK. This CDR3 is 13 amino acids long. This CDR3 is CASSQGRNYGHTF. The DNA for the CDR3 is TGTGCCAGCAGCCAAGGACGAAACTATGGCCACACCTTC.

The chain has TRBV25-1 and TRBJ2-3; unclear D gene. V lost 4 bases and J lost 2, with 13 bases in between. From germline, CDR1 is MGHDK and CDR2 SYGVNS. CDR3 length equals 15 residues. CDR3 DNA: TGTGCCAGCAGTGGAGAGTATCCCTACACAGATACGCAGTATTTT. This sequence encodes CASSGEYPYTDTQYF.

The genes are TRBV7-6 and TRBJ1-1, with 8 bases identical to TRBD1. The J segment lost 0 bases and the V segment lost 5 bases, leaving 14 bases of the junction unmatched. CDR3 length: 18 residues. The germline CDR1 and CDR2 sequences are SGHVS and FNYEAQ. The CDR3 here is CASSPGQGKRSMNTEAFF. In DNA, the CDR3 is TGTGCCAGCAGCCCAGGACAGGGCAAAAGGTCCATGAACACTGAAGCTTTCTTT.

The sample holds a few counts of this clonotype. The rearrangement links TRBV12-3 or TRBV12-4 to TRBJ1-5; weak D call: TRBD1 (6 bases). The CDR3 runs to 15 residues. Trimming left V 5 bases short and J 2 bases short, with 13 bases between. This chain's CDR3 is CASSEGGRRNQPQHF. As DNA, the CDR3 is TGTGCCAGCAGTGAGGGGGGACGGCGCAATCAGCCCCAGCATTTT.

V usage is TRBV5-1 and J usage is TRBJ2-7; D possibly corresponds to TRBD2 (6 bases). The J call may be wrong; the DNA end is better matched by TRBJ2-5. This CDR3 region has 14 residues. Germline V gene sequence: CDR1 SGHRS, CDR2 YFSETQ. CDR3 bases: TGCGCCAGCAGCCCCTCCCAGGGAGGAGAGACCCAGTACTTC. Protein: CASSPSQGGETQYF.

This clonotype was found a few times. The gene calls are TRBV15 and TRBJ2-4; a possible D gene is TRBD1 (6 bases). The V gene's germline CDR1 is LNHNV and CDR2 YYDKDF (reference sequence). The CDR3 covers 16 residues. Between the trimmed V and J ends, which lost 3 bases and 3 bases, there was a span of 15 bases. This CDR3 is CATSSYRAGDKNIQYF. The CDR3 coding sequence is TGTGCCACCAGCAGCTACAGGGCAGGGGACAAAAACATTCAGTACTTC.

Notes on this clonotype: This may arise from a read error, as a much more abundant clone is one base away. The chain has TRBV3-1 and TRBJ2-6, with D unresolved. CDR3 length: 16 residues. From germline, CDR1 is LGHDT and CDR2 YNNKEL (reference sequence). The CDR3 DNA sequence: TGTGCCAACAGCCTACCTCTTACCTCTGGGGCCAACGTCCTGACTTTC. Protein: CANSLPLTSGANVLTF. The whole variable domain, remainder taken from reference TRBV3-1 and TRBJ2-6, is DTAVSQTPKYLVTQMGNDKSIKCEQNLGHDTMYWYKQDSKKFLKIMFSYNNKELIINETVPNRFSPKSPDKAHLNLHINSLELGDSAVYFCANSLPLTSGANVLTFGAGSRLTVL.

This clonotype was found a few times. The rearrangement joins TRBV29-1 to TRBJ1-2; maybe TRBD1 (6 bases). The V end was cut by 3 bases, the J end by 2 bases, with 13 bases between. The germline V gene encodes CDR1 SQVTM and CDR2 ANQGSEA. There are 14 residues in the CDR3. The CDR3 DNA reads as TGCAGCGTTGAGGACACAGGGCTGAACTATGGCTACACCTTC. It encodes CSVEDTGLNYGYTF.

This clonotype was counted a few times. V and J are TRBV29-1 and TRBJ2-1; TRBD2 agrees at 8 bases. V trimming: 7 bases; J trimming: 0 bases; junction bases outside the gene matches: 5. CDR1 is SQVTM and CDR2 is ANQGSEA in the germline V gene. The CDR3 loop spans 14 amino acids. This CDR3 is CSAERGSSYNEQFF. DNA of the CDR3: TGCAGCGCAGAGCGGGGGAGCTCCTACAATGAGCAGTTCTTC.

On this clonotype: The junction and the germline gene differ at one end; a read error may be behind it. The chain has TRBV7-2 and TRBJ1-6; perhaps TRBD1 as D (6 bases). This CDR3 is built from 15 residues. Germline V gives CDR1 SGHTA, CDR2 FQGNSA. CDR3: CASSLDPGGHSSLHF. CDR3 coding DNA: TGTGCCAGCAGCTTAGACCCGGGGGGACATTCATCCCTCCACTTT.

Only a few counts were recorded for this clonotype. This rearrangement joins TRBV7-9 to TRBJ1-2, with D perhaps TRBD1 (5 bases). The CDR3 is 14 residues long. The V gene's germline CDR1 is SEHNR and CDR2 FQNEAQ (reference sequence). The V gene lost 1 base and the J gene lost 7 bases, with 13 bases spanning the gap. In DNA form, the CDR3 reads TGTGCCAGCAGCTTAGGGGAAGGGGCGCTTGGCTACACCTTC. Translating it yields CASSLGEGALGYTF.

This clonotype occurred a few times. The J gene is TRBJ2-1, the V gene TRBV7-3; TRBD2 agrees at 8 bases. With 6 bases clipped from V and 3 bases from J, the junction kept 7 bases outside the gene matches. Per the germline V gene, CDR1 is SGHTA and CDR2 is FQGTGA. The CDR3 covers 15 residues. The CDR3 DNA sequence: TGTGCCAGCAGTTCCGGGGGGGGGTACTACAATGAGCAGTTCTTC. Protein product: CASSSGGGYYNEQFF.

This clonotype was seen a few times. DNA of the CDR3: TGTGCCAGCAGTGCGGGCGTCGGTGGGGAGCAGTACTTC. Amino acid sequence: CASSAGVGGEQYF. This sequence joins TRBV12-3 or TRBV12-4 and TRBJ2-5, with D maybe TRBD2 (5 bases). The length of the CDR3 is 13 residues. V was clipped by 5 bases and J by 11 bases, with 18 bases between them.

V is TRBV20-1 and J is TRBJ1-2, with D perhaps TRBD1 (5 bases). The CDR3 sequence is 15 residues long. Trimming left V 2 bases short and J 3 bases short, with 16 bases between. The germline V gene encodes CDR1 DFQATT and CDR2 SNEGSKA (reference sequence). CDR3 sequence (DNA): TGCAGTGCTAGACAGACCTCAATAGGGGACTATGGCTACACCTTC. Translated, it gives CSARQTSIGDYGYTF.

The rearrangement joins TRBV3-1 to TRBJ2-1; no firm D call. Germline CDR1 LGHDT, CDR2 YNNKEL (reference sequence). CDR3 length equals 15 residues. Trimming cost V 2 bases and J 1 base, with 9 bases left between them. The CDR3 is CASSQSMSSYNEQFF. Here the CDR3 DNA reads TGTGCCAGCAGCCAAAGTATGAGTTCCTACAATGAGCAGTTCTTC.

The sample holds a few counts of this clonotype. The chain is built from TRBV2 and TRBJ2-1, with TRBD2 identical over 9 bases. CDR1 is SNHLY and CDR2 is FYNNEI in the germline V gene. This CDR3 is built from 20 residues. The ends lost 0 bases at V and 4 bases at J; junction bases unmatched: 16. CDR3 sequence (DNA): TGTGCCAGCAGTGAAGCCTTATTATCTAGCGGGGTCCCTCGGTACAATGAGCAGTTCTTC. This sequence encodes CASSEALLSSGVPRYNEQFF.

This clonotype was seen a handful of times. V gene TRBV14 combines with J gene TRBJ2-1; no reliable D call. The length of the CDR3 is 14 residues. Trimming shortened V by 3 bases and J by 2 bases, and 8 bases separated the two germline ends. Germline CDR1 and CDR2: SGHDN and FVKESK. The CDR3 sequence is CASSHSLTYNEQFF. The CDR3 coding sequence is TGTGCCAGCAGCCATTCCTTAACCTACAATGAGCAGTTCTTC.

About this clonotype itself: A read error may produce the germline difference seen at one junction end. The J gene is TRBJ2-7, the V gene TRBV6-5, with D maybe TRBD1 (6 bases). The CDR3 has 12 amino acids. The V gene's germline CDR1 is MNHEY and CDR2 SVGAGI. The CDR3 loop reads CSSSSAGETQYF. The CDR3 DNA follows: TGTTCCAGCAGTTCCGCAGGGGAAACCCAGTACTTC.

Only a few counts were recorded for this clonotype. The rearrangement joins TRBV5-1 to TRBJ2-3; 9 bases fit TRBD2. Germline assignment: CDR1 SGHRS and CDR2 YFSETQ. The V segment lost 1 base and the J segment 4 bases; nucleotides outside the gene matches: 7. This CDR3 region has 16 residues. The CDR3 bases are TGCGCCAGCAGCTTGAGAAGCGGGGGGCGATCAGATACGCAGTATTTT. It yields the protein CASSLRSGGRSDTQYF.

Note on this clonotype: At one end, the junction sequence differs from germline, possibly due to a read error. CDR3 residues: CARSEDRSYGYTF. For the CDR3, the DNA is TGTGCCAGGAGTGAAGACAGGTCCTATGGCTACACCTTC. The chain recombines TRBV30 with TRBJ1-2; perhaps TRBD1 as D (6 bases). Germline V gene sequence: CDR1 GTSNPN, CDR2 SVGIG (reference sequence). The CDR3 is 13 residues long.

The rearrangement uses TRBV28 and TRBJ1-1, with D unclear. This CDR3 comprises 14 residues. Looked up from germline, CDR1 is MDHEN and CDR2 is SYDVKM. V lost 7 bases and J 4 bases, leaving 16 bases between the germline ends. The CDR3 region is CASTRTEGFTEAFF. As DNA, the CDR3 is TGTGCCAGCACCCGAACCGAGGGATTCACTGAAGCTTTCTTT.

This clonotype occurred many times. This chain links TRBV20-1 with TRBJ1-2, with D tentatively TRBD1 (5 bases). Germline values: CDR1 DFQATT, CDR2 SNEGSKA (reference sequence). Between the trimmed V and J ends, which lost 0 bases and 13 bases, there was a span of 12 bases. The CDR3 extends over 11 amino acids. CDR3 loop: CSARDSRVPTF. The CDR3 coding sequence is TGCAGTGCTAGAGATTCCAGGGTACCCACCTTC.

V is TRBV6-5 and J is TRBJ2-1; the match to TRBD1 covers 11 bases. Trimming at V came to 0 bases and at J to 3 bases, leaving 1 base not matched to a gene. Germline loops: CDR1 MNHEY, CDR2 SVGAGI. This CDR3 comprises 16 residues. The CDR3 protein is CASSYSGTGGYNEQFF. The DNA of the CDR3 is TGTGCCAGCAGTTACTCTGGGACAGGGGGCTACAATGAGCAGTTCTTC.

The chain uses TRBV28 and TRBJ1-2, with D unresolved. Trimming took off 3 bases at V and 8 bases at J, with 13 bases between the two ends. The germline V gene encodes CDR1 MDHEN and CDR2 SYDVKM. The length of the CDR3 is 13 residues. CDR3 in amino acids: CASSFRTRTGYTF. The CDR3 region has the DNA TGTGCCAGCAGTTTCCGAACACGGACGGGCTACACCTTC.

In DNA, the CDR3 is TGTGCCAGCTCACCAACGGTAGGGGACAATGAGCAGTTCTTC. Translating it yields CASSPTVGDNEQFF. V gene TRBV18 combines with J gene TRBJ2-1, with a possible D match to TRBD1 (5 bases). This CDR3 contains 14 residues. Trimming left V 2 bases short and J 5 bases short, with 10 bases between. Germline V gene sequence: CDR1 KGHSH, CDR2 LQKENI.

This chain uses TRBV20-1 with TRBJ1-2; D not resolved. CDR1 is DFQATT, CDR2 SNEGSKA, per germline (reference sequence). The V and J ends lost 6 bases and 8 bases respectively, with 25 bases between them. The CDR3 has 15 residues. In DNA form, the CDR3 reads TGCAGTGCCAGACGTGACCGGGGAGGATTAGGCGGCTACACCTTC. Translated, it gives CSARRDRGGLGGYTF.

The rearrangement uses TRBV6-5 and TRBJ2-7; maybe TRBD1 (6 bases). There are 15 residues in the CDR3. The germline V gene encodes CDR1 MNHEY and CDR2 SVGAGI. V lost 5 bases and J 0 bases, leaving 14 bases between the germline ends. The chain's CDR3 is CASSATGQSSYEQYF. The CDR3 DNA reads as TGTGCCAGCAGTGCTACCGGACAGAGCTCCTACGAGCAGTACTTC.

The table lists this clonotype with a few counts. The chain couples TRBV5-5 to TRBJ2-1; tentatively, D is TRBD1 (7 bases). V shed 0 bases and J shed 0 bases, with 13 bases lying between them. This CDR3 contains 17 residues. The germline V gene has CDR1 SGHKS and CDR2 YYEKEE (reference sequence). The CDR3 sequence is CASSLGQGLSSYNEQFF. CDR3 bases: TGTGCCAGCAGCTTGGGACAGGGACTGAGCTCCTACAATGAGCAGTTCTTC.

The genes are TRBV7-3 and TRBJ1-1; possibly TRBD1 for D (6 bases). Germline V gives CDR1 SGHTA, CDR2 FQGTGA. CDR3 length: 13 amino acids. V dropped 7 bases and J dropped 1 base, with 10 bases sitting between them. The DNA for the CDR3 is TGTGCCAGCAAAACAGGGAGGAACACTGAAGCTTTCTTT. Protein: CASKTGRNTEAFF.

This clonotype occurred many times. The V and J genes are TRBV11-3 and TRBJ1-6, with D hard to call. The CDR3 runs 13 residues. CDR1 is SGHNT and CDR2 is YENEEA in the germline V gene. V was trimmed by 0 bases and J by 9 bases, leaving 6 bases between them. The CDR3 sequence: CASSLDHGSPLHF. The CDR3 DNA reads TGTGCCAGCAGCTTAGATCATGGTTCACCCCTCCACTTT.